The entry that follows covers one T cell receptor (beta chain) sequence. Trimming removed 2 bases from V and 2 bases from J; junction bases left unmatched: 4. This CDR3 spans 16 amino acids. Germline CDR1 and CDR2: LGHDT and YNNKEL (reference sequence). In the original analysis: Estimation of nucleated cell counts relied on the amplification of reference gene primers. Sequencing was performed with immunoSEQ multiplex PCR; in TCRdb, only in-frame clones are kept and a portion is missing. V, J and clone size are those of that table, while D and trimming were read from the DNA. The data show 200,000 to 300,000 clones, over 75% seen once. This specimen belongs to a study of blood T cell repertoires in COVID-19. Overall study context: COVID-19 samples from acute and convalescent phases originated in the United States, Italy and Spain. Sources were T cells, B-cell-depleted T cells, or PBMCs; the material itself was cDNA or gDNA.

The chain combines TRBV3-1 (or the pseudogene TRBV3-2) with TRBJ2-7, with TRBD2 identical over 12 bases. This sequence originates from a human donor in a cohort sampled during active COVID-19. Material for sequencing was peripheral blood. Here the CDR3 DNA reads TGTGCCAGCAGCCAACTACTAGCGGGGGGACCCTACGAGCAGTACTTC. This codes for CASSQLLAGGPYEQYF.